This T cell receptor beta chain was profiled in a study of OX40 agonist ivuxolimab in advanced cancers. Study overall: Dose-escalation subjects each had hepatocellular carcinoma, melanoma, renal cell or head and neck cancer.

Study-wide findings and caveats: Those patients achieving a partial response at 0.1-3.0 mg/kg showed among the lowest clonal expansion.

In the case of this clone: Its target is unknown.

The CDR3 is 14 amino acids. V gave up 1 base and J gave up 5 bases, with 12 bases separating them. Germline values: CDR1 SEHNR, CDR2 FQNEAQ (reference sequence). The protocol was immunoSEQ multiplex PCR, while the TCRdb copy is restricted to in-frame clones and leaves out a portion. Among tens of thousands of clones listed, approximately 84% were seen once. The specimen comprised CD4+ or CD8+ T cells sorted from blood, sampled in a trial of the OX40 agonist ivuxolimab. This clonotype was sampled from an adult with an advanced solid tumor such as melanoma, head and neck, liver or kidney cancer. The chain has TRBV7-9 and TRBJ2-7; D might be TRBD2 (7 bases). The CDR3 spells CASSLDREGHEQYF. The CDR3 region has the DNA TGTGCCAGCAGCTTAGACAGGGAGGGACACGAGCAGTACTTC.